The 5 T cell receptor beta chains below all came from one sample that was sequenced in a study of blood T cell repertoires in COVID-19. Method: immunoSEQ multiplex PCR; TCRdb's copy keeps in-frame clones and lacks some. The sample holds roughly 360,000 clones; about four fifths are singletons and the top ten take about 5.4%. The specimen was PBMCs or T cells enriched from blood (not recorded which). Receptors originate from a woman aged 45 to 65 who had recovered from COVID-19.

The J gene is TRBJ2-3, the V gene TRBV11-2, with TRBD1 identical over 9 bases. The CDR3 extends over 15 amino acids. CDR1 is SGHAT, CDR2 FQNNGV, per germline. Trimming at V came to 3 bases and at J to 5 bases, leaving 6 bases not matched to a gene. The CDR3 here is CASSFLGQGLDTQYF. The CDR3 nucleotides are TGTGCCAGCAGCTTTTTGGGACAGGGTTTAGATACGCAGTATTTT.

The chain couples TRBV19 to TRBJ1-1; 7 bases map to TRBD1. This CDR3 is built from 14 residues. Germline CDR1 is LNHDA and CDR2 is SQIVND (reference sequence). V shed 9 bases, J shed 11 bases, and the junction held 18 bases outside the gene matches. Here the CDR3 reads CASSNTQQGMRAFF. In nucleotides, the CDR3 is TGTGCCAGCAGCAATACCCAACAGGGGATGCGGGCTTTCTTT.

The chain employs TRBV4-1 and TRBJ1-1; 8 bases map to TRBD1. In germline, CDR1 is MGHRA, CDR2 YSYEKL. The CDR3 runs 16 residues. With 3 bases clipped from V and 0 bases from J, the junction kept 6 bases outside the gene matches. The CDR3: CASSQGDRQLNTEAFF. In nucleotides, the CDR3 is TGCGCCAGCAGCCAGGGGGACAGGCAGTTGAACACTGAAGCTTTCTTT.

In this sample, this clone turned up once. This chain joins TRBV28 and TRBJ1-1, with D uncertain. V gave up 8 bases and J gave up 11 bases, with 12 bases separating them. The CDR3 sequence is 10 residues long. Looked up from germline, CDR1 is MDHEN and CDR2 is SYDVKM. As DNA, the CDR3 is TGTGCCAGCTACGGGAGCGGGGCTTTCTTT. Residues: CASYGSGAFF.

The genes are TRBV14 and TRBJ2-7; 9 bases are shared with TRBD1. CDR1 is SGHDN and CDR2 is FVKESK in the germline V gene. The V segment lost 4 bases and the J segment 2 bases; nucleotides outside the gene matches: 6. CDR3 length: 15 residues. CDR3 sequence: CASSPWTGDPYEQYF. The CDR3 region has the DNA TGTGCCAGCAGCCCGTGGACAGGGGACCCCTACGAGCAGTACTTC.